The entry that follows covers one T cell receptor (beta chain) sequence. This sample was included in a study of blood T cells in healthy people across ages. It was with a sample-barcoded 5' primer and a J-beta primer mix that a second PCR of about 7 to 12 cycles was run. Using its own MiXCR run on the 5' RACE reads, TCRdb lists one record per CDR3 protein. The sample shows about 400,000 distinct CDR3 sequences, 45% to 60% of them seen only once. The CDR3 is 15 residues long. Germline V gives CDR1 ENHRY, CDR2 SYGVKD. V was cut by 3 bases and J by 3 bases, with 14 bases left in between. The chain couples TRBV10-3 to TRBJ2-5; possibly TRBD2 for D (5 bases). The TCR sequence derives from a man in his 60s in good health. Sequenced material: blood. CDR3 DNA: TGTGCCATCAGTGACGGACCTGGAGCGGAAGAGACCCAGTACTTC. Translating it yields CAISDGPGAEETQYF.